This T cell receptor beta chain was captured by sequencing in a study of T cell repertoires in cytomegalovirus infection. Study as a whole: From public TCR beta signatures came an indication of both CMV infection and matching HLA type.

Findings of the study overall: The ex vivo response showed dominance by HLA-C-restricted CMV-specific TCR beta clonotypes.

From the reads, TCRdb called clonotypes with MiXCR, one entry per CDR3 protein. The sample has around 230,000 distinct CDR3 sequences, 5% to 8.5% seen once. The CDR3 covers 13 residues. Germline CDR1 SQVTM, CDR2 ANQGSEA. Trimming took 5 bases from V and 3 from J, leaving 14 bases between them. About this clonotype: Its matching antigen is unknown.

The TCR was taken from a human donor in good health (CMV status not recorded). Some clones in this sample may be carry-over from other donors' samples. The sample consisted of PBMCs. V is TRBV29-1 and J is TRBJ2-7, with D tentatively TRBD1 or TRBD2 (5 bases each). Here the CDR3 DNA reads TGCAGCGTTCGGAAGGGGACGGACTACGAGCAGTACTTC. This sequence encodes CSVRKGTDYEQYF.